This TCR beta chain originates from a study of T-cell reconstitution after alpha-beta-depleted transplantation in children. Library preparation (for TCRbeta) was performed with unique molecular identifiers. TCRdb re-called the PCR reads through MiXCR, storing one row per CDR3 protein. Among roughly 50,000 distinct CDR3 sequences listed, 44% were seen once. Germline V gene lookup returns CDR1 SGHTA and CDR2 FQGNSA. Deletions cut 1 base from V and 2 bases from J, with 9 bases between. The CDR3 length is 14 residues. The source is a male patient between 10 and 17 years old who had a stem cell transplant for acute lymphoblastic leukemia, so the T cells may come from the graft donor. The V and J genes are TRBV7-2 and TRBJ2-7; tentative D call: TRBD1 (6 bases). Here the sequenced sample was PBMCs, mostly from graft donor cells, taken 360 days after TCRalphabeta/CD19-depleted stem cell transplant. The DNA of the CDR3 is TGTGCCAGCAGCTTAGTGGACAGTACCTACGAGCAGTACTTC. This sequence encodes CASSLVDSTYEQYF.